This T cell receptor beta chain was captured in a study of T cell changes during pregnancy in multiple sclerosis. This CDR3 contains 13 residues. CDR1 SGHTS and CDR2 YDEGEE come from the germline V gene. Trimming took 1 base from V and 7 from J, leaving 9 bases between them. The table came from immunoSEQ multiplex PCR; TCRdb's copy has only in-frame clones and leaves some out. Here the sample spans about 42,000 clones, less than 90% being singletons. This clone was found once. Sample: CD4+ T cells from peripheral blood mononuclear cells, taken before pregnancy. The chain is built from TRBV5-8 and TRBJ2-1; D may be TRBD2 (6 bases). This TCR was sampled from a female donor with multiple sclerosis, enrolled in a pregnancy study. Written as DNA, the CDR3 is TGTGCCAGCAGCTTGATCGGAGGGAATGAGCAGTTCTTC. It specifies CASSLIGGNEQFF.